What follows describes a single TCR beta chain. Its target is not known. This sample is part of a study of a mutant IDH1 vaccine in newly diagnosed glioma. The length of the CDR3 is 15 residues. V shed 1 base and J 4 bases; nucleotides not matched to a gene: 5. Germline lookup yields CDR1 LNHDA and CDR2 SQIVND (reference sequence). The sample's time point: week 47, end of study. A 20-mer mutant IDH1 peptide at 300 ug was injected subcutaneously with topical imiquimod. Sequencing was performed with immunoSEQ multiplex PCR; in TCRdb, only in-frame clones are kept and a portion is missing. The sample records about 50,000 clones, roughly 72% being singletons.

The source was PBMCs, collected from a glioma patient whose treatment included an IDH1 peptide vaccine. The sequence came from a woman between 40 and 50 years old with glioma. Some clones in this sample may be carry-over from other donors' samples. The chain couples TRBV19 to TRBJ2-5; 8 bases are shared with TRBD1. The CDR3 sequence: CASSIGQGRRETQYF. As DNA, the CDR3 is TGTGCCAGTAGTATAGGACAGGGGAGAAGAGAGACCCAGTACTTC.